This TCR beta chain was documented in a study of beta chain features in type 1 diabetes. This clone was counted between two and nine times. Its cognate antigen is unknown. Researchers reported sorting CD4+ naive, central memory, regulatory and stem cell-like memory cells via CD45RO/CCR7/CD25/CD127/CD95/CD27. Sort purity for all populations was recorded as exceeding 98%. The whole isolated RNA underwent reverse transcription, so sequencing captured expressed TCRB transcripts. Sequencing used immunoSEQ multiplex PCR; TCRdb keeps in-frame clones, though not all of them. This sample has about 300,000 clones, with 13% found just once. Study results and caveats: The study found fewer insertions and more deletions at VDJ junctions in type 1 diabetes patients. The study found moderately but significantly shorter TCRB CDR3s in all four CD4+ subsets of Type 1 diabetes patients. Relative to healthy donors, patients appeared to have naive, central memory and Treg TCRB repertoires that were more similar.

Sequenced material: naive CD4+ T cells from blood. The source is a woman under 30 with type 1 diabetes.

The CDR3 is CAWTRGGGEKLFF. CDR3 DNA: TGTGCCTGGACTAGGGGAGGAGGTGAAAAACTGTTTTTT. This rearrangement joins TRBV30 to TRBJ1-4; weak D call: TRBD1 (5 bases). The V gene's germline CDR1 is GTSNPN and CDR2 SVGIG (reference sequence). There are 13 residues in the CDR3. Deletions cut 4 bases from V and 7 bases from J, with 13 bases between.